Each of the 15 T cell receptor beta chains below was sequenced from the same sample in a study of shared clonotypes between healthy human individuals. Clones were read by immunoSEQ multiplex PCR, and TCRdb kept only the in-frame ones, dropping some. The table lists 450,000 to 500,000 clones, approximately 84% of them singletons, with approximately 11% in the top ten. Sequenced sample: PBMCs. The receptors originated from a woman aged 40-49 years in good health. Some clones in this sample may be carry-over from other donors' samples.

The chain carries TRBV7-2 and TRBJ1-2, with D tentatively TRBD1 (5 bases). The germline V gene encodes CDR1 SGHTA and CDR2 FQGNSA. This CDR3 has 12 residues. The V and J ends lost 1 base and 8 bases respectively, with 8 bases between them. CDR3 nucleotides: TGTGCCAGCAGCTTAGTTGGGACGGGCTACACCTTC. This translates into CASSLVGTGYTF.

J is TRBJ2-7 and V is TRBV20-1; 7 nucleotides match TRBD1. V lost 6 bases to trimming and J lost 7 bases; unmatched junction nucleotides: 6. Per the germline V gene, CDR1 is DFQATT and CDR2 is SNEGSKA (reference sequence). The CDR3 contains 11 residues. The CDR3 DNA reads TGCAGTGCAAACAGGGGACGGGAGCAGTACTTC. Protein sequence: CSANRGREQYF.

In this sample, this clone turned up a few times. This likely reflects a read error, since a far larger clone is one base away. The same CDR3 also results from other DNA sequences found in this sample. V and J are TRBV29-1 and TRBJ1-1; maybe TRBD1 (5 bases). The CDR3 is 14 residues long. Trimming removed 6 bases from V and 4 bases from J, with 18 bases in between. CDR1 and CDR2 (germline): SQVTM, ANQGSEA. The CDR3 DNA reads as TGCAGCGTCTCCTTCGGGACGGGGGGCACTGAAGCTTTCTTT. Amino acids: CSVSFGTGGTEAFF.

This chain joins TRBV19 and TRBJ2-7; TRBD2 is a possible D gene (5 bases). V lost 1 base, J lost 5 bases, and 12 bases lay in between. This CDR3 has 14 amino acids. Germline CDR1 reads LNHDA; CDR2 reads SQIVND (reference sequence). CDR3 sequence: CASSIVGGRHEQYF. DNA for the CDR3: TGTGCCAGTAGTATAGTAGGAGGACGGCACGAGCAGTACTTC. Filled out from reference TRBV19 and TRBJ2-7, the complete variable domain reads DGGITQSPKYLFRKEGQNVTLSCEQNLNHDAMYWYRQDPGQGLRLIYYSQIVNDFQKGDIAEGYSVSREKKESFPLTVTSAQKNPTAFYLCASSIVGGRHEQYFGPGTRLTVT.

This clone was observed many times. Other DNA sequences in this sample translate to the same CDR3. V and J are TRBV30 and TRBJ1-5, with 8 bases lining up with TRBD1. Trimming cost V 0 bases and J 6 bases; bases outside gene matches: 7. CDR1 GTSNPN and CDR2 SVGIG come from the germline V gene (reference sequence). The CDR3 extends over 15 amino acids. CDR3 DNA: TGTGCCTGGAGTGTCGGGGCAGGGGGCGGTCAGCCCCAGCATTTT. Translation: CAWSVGAGGGQPQHF.

Of note for this clone: This likely reflects a read error, since a far larger clone is one base away. The chain uses TRBV6-6 and TRBJ2-7; possible D gene TRBD1, 6 bases. The length of the CDR3 is 14 residues. Germline loops: CDR1 MNHNY, CDR2 SVGAGI (reference sequence). The CDR3 is CASRRTALSYEKYF. The CDR3 coding sequence is TGTGCCAGCAGAAGGACAGCGCTCTCCTACGAGAAGTACTTC.

V is TRBV18 and J is TRBJ1-2, with a weak D call TRBD1 (6 bases). Germline CDR1 is KGHSH and CDR2 is LQKENI. Trimming shortened V by 0 bases and J by 3 bases, and 8 bases separated the two germline ends. There are 14 residues in the CDR3. CDR3 loop: CASSPPGGDYGYTF. The CDR3 DNA follows: TGTGCCAGCTCACCACCAGGGGGAGACTATGGCTACACCTTC.

J is TRBJ2-4 and V is TRBV18, with D tentatively TRBD1 (7 bases). The germline gives CDR1 KGHSH, CDR2 LQKENI. The CDR3 runs to 15 residues. V lost 5 bases and J lost 3, with 14 bases in between. The CDR3 DNA reads TGTGCCAGCTCAGAGGACAGGAGGGGCAAAAACATTCAGTACTTC. Protein sequence: CASSEDRRGKNIQYF.

This CDR3 reads CASLKGIQETQYF. The CDR3 DNA follows: TGTGCCAGCCTCAAGGGCATACAAGAGACCCAGTACTTC. V is TRBV5-8 and J is TRBJ2-5; D is unresolved. V lost 7 bases to trimming and J lost 2 bases, with 12 bases between them. CDR1 and CDR2 from the germline V gene are SGHTS and YDEGEE. This CDR3 contains 13 residues.

The J gene is TRBJ1-1, the V gene TRBV29-1, with a possible D match to TRBD1 (5 bases). There are 13 residues in the CDR3. V was clipped by 4 bases and J by 2 bases, with 11 bases between them. From germline, CDR1 is SQVTM and CDR2 ANQGSEA. The CDR3 loop reads CSVAYRSNTEAFF. The CDR3 DNA follows: TGCAGCGTTGCATACAGGAGTAACACTGAAGCTTTCTTT.

The chain combines TRBV30 with TRBJ2-5; no definite D call. Germline V gives CDR1 GTSNPN, CDR2 SVGIG (reference sequence). The CDR3 runs to 16 residues. Trimming pared 1 base from V and 5 bases from J, leaving 20 bases between. The CDR3: CAWSGLGSFLMETQYF. DNA of the CDR3: TGTGCCTGGAGTGGGCTGGGATCTTTTCTGATGGAGACCCAGTACTTC.

The chain is built from TRBV28 and TRBJ2-6; D ambiguous. Trimming removed 7 bases from V and 1 base from J, with 11 bases in between. Germline CDR1 and CDR2: MDHEN and SYDVKM. The length of the CDR3 is 15 residues. CDR3 loop: CASKADLSGANVLTF. CDR3 nucleotide sequence: TGTGCCAGCAAGGCGGATTTATCTGGGGCCAACGTCCTGACTTTC.

The chain links TRBV27 to TRBJ2-7, with TRBD1 matching over 8 bases. The CDR3 contains 14 residues. V trimming: 6 bases; J trimming: 3 bases; junction bases outside the gene matches: 7. The germline V gene has CDR1 MNHEY and CDR2 SMNVEV (reference sequence). CDR3 loop: CASSNLDRVYEQYF. In DNA, the CDR3 is TGTGCCAGCAGCAACCTGGACAGGGTCTACGAGCAGTACTTC.

This chain links TRBV28 with TRBJ1-2, with 8 bases lining up with TRBD1. This CDR3 is 14 amino acids long. J was trimmed by 5 bases and V by 6 bases; bases with no gene match: 8. Germline V gene sequence: CDR1 MDHEN, CDR2 SYDVKM. CDR3: CASRPQGAGYGYTF. As DNA, the CDR3 is TGTGCCAGCAGACCTCAGGGGGCAGGGTATGGCTACACCTTC.

Remarks on this clone: Given a far larger clone just one base away, this is likely a sequencing read error. Other nucleotide sequences in the sample specify the same CDR3. The chain uses TRBV5-6 and TRBJ2-5; either TRBD1 or TRBD2 may fit D (6 bases each). There are 13 residues in the CDR3. Trimming left V 1 base short and J 14 bases short, with 18 bases between. Germline CDR1 and CDR2: SGHDT and YYEEEE. CDR3 in DNA: TGTGCCAGCAGCTTGAATGGGGGGCGCGAGCAATACTTC. Its protein is CASSLNGGREQYF.